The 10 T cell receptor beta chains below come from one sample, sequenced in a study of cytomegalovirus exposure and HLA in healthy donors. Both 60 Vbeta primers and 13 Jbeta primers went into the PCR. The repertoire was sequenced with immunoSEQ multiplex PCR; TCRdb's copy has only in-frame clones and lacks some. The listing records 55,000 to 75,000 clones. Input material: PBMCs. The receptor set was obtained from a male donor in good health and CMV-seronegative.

This CDR3 is CASSLQGGRTEAFF. The CDR3, as DNA: TGTGCCAGCAGCTTACAAGGGGGCCGTACTGAAGCTTTCTTT. The V and J genes are TRBV7-9 and TRBJ1-1; TRBD1 matches 7 bases. V was clipped by 2 bases and J by 5 bases; unmatched bases: 5. Germline V gene sequence: CDR1 SEHNR, CDR2 FQNEAQ (reference sequence). This CDR3 is 14 amino acids long.

The CDR3 bases are TGTGCCAGTAGAATGGGACAGGGAGGGGTGGAAGCTTTCTTT. Protein: CASRMGQGGVEAFF. The chain is built from TRBV19 and TRBJ1-1; 9 bases fit TRBD1. Germline CDR1 reads LNHDA; CDR2 reads SQIVND (reference sequence). V gave up 6 bases and J gave up 8 bases; unmatched junction bases: 10. The CDR3 sequence is 14 residues long.

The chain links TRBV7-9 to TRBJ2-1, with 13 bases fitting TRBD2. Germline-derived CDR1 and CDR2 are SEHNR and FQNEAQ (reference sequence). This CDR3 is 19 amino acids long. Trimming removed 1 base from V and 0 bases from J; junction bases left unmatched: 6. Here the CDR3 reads CASSLVGLAGYSSYNEQFF. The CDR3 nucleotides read TGTGCCAGCAGCTTAGTGGGACTAGCGGGGTATAGCTCCTACAATGAGCAGTTCTTC.

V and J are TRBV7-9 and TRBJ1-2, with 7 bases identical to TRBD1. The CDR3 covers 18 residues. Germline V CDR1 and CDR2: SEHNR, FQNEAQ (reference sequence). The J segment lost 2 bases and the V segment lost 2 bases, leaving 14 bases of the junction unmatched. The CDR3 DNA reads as TGTGCCAGCAGCTTAAGAGGGGGCGATTCAACCAAGAACTATGGCTACACCTTC. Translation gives CASSLRGGDSTKNYGYTF.

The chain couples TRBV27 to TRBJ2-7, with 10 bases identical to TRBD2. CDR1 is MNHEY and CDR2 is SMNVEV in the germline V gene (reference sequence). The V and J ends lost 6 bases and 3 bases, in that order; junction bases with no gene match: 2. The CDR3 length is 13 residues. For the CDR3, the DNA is TGTGCCAGCAGATGGACTAGCGGCTACGAGCAGTACTTC. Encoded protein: CASRWTSGYEQYF.

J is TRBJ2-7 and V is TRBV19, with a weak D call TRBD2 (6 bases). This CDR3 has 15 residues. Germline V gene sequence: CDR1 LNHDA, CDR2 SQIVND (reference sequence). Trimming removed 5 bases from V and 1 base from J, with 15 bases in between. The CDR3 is CASSFHKGRSYEQYF. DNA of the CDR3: TGTGCCAGTAGTTTCCACAAGGGGAGGTCCTACGAGCAGTACTTC.

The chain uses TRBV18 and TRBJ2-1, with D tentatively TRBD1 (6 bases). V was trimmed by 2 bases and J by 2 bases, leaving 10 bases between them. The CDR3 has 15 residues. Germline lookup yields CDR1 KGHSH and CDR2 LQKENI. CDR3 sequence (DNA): TGTGCCAGCTCACCAAGTCAGGGGCCCTACAATGAGCAGTTCTTC. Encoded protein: CASSPSQGPYNEQFF.

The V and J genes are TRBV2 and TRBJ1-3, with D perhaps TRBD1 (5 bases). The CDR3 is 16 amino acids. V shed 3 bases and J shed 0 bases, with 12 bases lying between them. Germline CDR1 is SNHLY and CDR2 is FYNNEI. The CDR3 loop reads CASSEIQGTSGNTIYF. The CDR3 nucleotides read TGTGCCAGCAGTGAGATCCAGGGCACCTCTGGAAACACCATATATTTT.

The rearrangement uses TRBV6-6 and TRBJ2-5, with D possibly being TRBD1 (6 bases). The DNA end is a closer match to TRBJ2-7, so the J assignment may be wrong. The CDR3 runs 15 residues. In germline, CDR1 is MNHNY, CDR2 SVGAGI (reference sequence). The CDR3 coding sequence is TGTGCCAGCAGTCGGCTGGGGGACATGACCTACGAGCAGTACTTC. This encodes CASSRLGDMTYEQYF.

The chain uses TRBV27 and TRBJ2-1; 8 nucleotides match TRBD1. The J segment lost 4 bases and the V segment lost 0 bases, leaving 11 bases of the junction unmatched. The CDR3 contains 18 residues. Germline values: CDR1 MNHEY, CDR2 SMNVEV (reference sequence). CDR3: CASSLSPPADRVYNEQFF. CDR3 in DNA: TGTGCCAGCAGTTTATCCCCGCCGGCGGACAGGGTATACAATGAGCAGTTCTTC.